Shown below are 4 T cell receptor beta chains from a single sample sequenced in a study of CD8 T cells in ankylosing spondylitis. MiXCR, run by TCRdb on the 5' RACE reads, gives a single entry per CDR3 protein. The data contain about 130,000 distinct CDR3 sequences, 7% of them singletons. Material for sequencing was blood, either unsorted or a sorted T cell fraction (not recorded which). Source of these receptors: a male donor with ankylosing spondylitis or in good health (not recorded which).

Many counts were recorded for this clonotype. The V and J genes are TRBV7-9 and TRBJ2-2; D is undetermined. CDR3 size: 15 residues. Deletions cut 6 bases from V and 0 bases from J, with 11 bases between. Germline values: CDR1 SEHNR, CDR2 FQNEAQ (reference sequence). As DNA, the CDR3 is TGTGCCAGCAGGCCTGACTCAACGAACACCGGGGAGCTGTTTTTT. It codes for CASRPDSTNTGELFF.

Many counts were recorded for this clonotype. This chain links TRBV5-1 with TRBJ2-1; D may match TRBD1 or TRBD2 (5 bases each). CDR3 size: 14 residues. The V end was cut by 3 bases, the J end by 0 bases, with 7 bases between. Germline loops: CDR1 SGHRS, CDR2 YFSETQ. Here the CDR3 reads CASSWGSSYNEQFF. The CDR3 DNA reads TGCGCCAGCAGCTGGGGGAGCTCCTACAATGAGCAGTTCTTC.

This clonotype came up many times. This chain uses TRBV5-5 with TRBJ2-3; the match to TRBD2 covers 8 bases. J was trimmed by 4 bases and V by 2 bases; bases with no gene match: 6. Germline V gives CDR1 SGHKS, CDR2 YYEKEE (reference sequence). The CDR3 has 15 amino acids. Here the CDR3 DNA reads TGTGCCAGCAGCTTTCGGGGGGGCCGGGCAGATACGCAGTATTTT. Translation: CASSFRGGRADTQYF.

This clonotype has at least ten counts. The chain joins TRBV5-6 to TRBJ2-2; TRBD2 is a possible D gene (6 bases). Per the germline V gene, CDR1 is SGHDT and CDR2 is YYEEEE. The CDR3 is 15 amino acids. The germline V and J ends were trimmed by 6 bases and 3 bases, with 15 bases remaining between them. CDR3 nucleotides: TGTGCCAGCACGCCGGGAGTCGGCCACACCGGGGAGCTGTTTTTT. Protein product: CASTPGVGHTGELFF.